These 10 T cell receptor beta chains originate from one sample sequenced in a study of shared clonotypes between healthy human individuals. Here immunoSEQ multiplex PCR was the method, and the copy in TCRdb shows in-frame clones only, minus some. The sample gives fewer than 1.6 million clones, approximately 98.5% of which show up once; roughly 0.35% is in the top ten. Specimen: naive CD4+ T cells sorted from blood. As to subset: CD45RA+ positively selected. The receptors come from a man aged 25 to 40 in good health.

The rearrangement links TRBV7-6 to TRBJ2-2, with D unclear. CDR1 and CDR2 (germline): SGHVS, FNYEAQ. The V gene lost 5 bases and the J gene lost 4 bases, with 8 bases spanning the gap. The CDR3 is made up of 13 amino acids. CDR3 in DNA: TGTGCCAGCAGCCCAAGGGCCACCGGGGAGCTGTTTTTT. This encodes CASSPRATGELFF.

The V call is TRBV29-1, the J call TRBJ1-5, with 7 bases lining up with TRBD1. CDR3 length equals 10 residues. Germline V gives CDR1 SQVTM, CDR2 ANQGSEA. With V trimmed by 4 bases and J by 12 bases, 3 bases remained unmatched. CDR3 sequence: CSVVAGGQHF. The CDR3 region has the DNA TGCAGCGTTGTGGCAGGGGGCCAGCATTTT.

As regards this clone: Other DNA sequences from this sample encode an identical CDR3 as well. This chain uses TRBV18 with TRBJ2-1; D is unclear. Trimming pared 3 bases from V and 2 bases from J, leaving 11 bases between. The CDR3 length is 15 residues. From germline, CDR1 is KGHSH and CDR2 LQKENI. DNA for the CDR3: TGTGCCAGCTCACCTCCTGGCGGCGCCTACAATGAGCAGTTCTTC. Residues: CASSPPGGAYNEQFF.

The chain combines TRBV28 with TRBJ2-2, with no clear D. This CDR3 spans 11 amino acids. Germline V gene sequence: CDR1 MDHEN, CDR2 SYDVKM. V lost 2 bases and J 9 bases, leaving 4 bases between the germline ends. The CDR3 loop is CASSLRRELFF. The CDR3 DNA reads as TGTGCCAGCAGTTTAAGAAGGGAGCTGTTTTTT.

In DNA form, the CDR3 reads TGTGCCAGCAGCCTCGGAGGGGGCGCGGGTCAAGAGACCCAGTACTTC. As protein: CASSLGGGAGQETQYF. The chain combines TRBV5-4 with TRBJ2-5, with TRBD1 as a possible D gene (7 bases). Trimming took 4 bases from V and 2 from J, leaving 18 bases between them. From germline, CDR1 is SGHNT and CDR2 YYREEE (reference sequence). The CDR3 sequence is 16 residues long.

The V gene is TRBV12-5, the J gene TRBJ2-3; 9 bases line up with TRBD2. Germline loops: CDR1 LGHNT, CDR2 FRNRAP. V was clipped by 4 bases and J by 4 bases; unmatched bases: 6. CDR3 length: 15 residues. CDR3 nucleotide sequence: TGTGCTAGTGGTTCATATAGCGGGAGCTCAGATACGCAGTATTTT. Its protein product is CASGSYSGSSDTQYF.

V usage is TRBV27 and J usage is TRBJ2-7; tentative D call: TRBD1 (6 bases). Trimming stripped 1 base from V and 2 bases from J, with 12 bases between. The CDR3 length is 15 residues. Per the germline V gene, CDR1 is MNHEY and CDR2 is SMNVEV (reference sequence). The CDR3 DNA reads TGTGCCAGCAGTTTATATCGCAGGGGTACCTACGAGCAGTACTTC. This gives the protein CASSLYRRGTYEQYF.

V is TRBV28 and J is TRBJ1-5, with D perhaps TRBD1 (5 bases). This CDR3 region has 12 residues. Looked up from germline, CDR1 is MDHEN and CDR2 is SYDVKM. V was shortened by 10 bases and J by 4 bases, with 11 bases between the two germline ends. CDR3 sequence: CATKDINQPQHF. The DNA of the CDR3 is TGTGCCACCAAGGACATTAATCAGCCCCAGCATTTT.

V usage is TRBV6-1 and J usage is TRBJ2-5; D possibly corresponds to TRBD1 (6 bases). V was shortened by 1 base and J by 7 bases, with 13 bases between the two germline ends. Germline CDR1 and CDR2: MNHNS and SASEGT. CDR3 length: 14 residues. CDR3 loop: CASSEDWGRGTQYF. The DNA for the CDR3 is TGTGCCAGCAGTGAAGATTGGGGCAGGGGGACCCAGTACTTC.

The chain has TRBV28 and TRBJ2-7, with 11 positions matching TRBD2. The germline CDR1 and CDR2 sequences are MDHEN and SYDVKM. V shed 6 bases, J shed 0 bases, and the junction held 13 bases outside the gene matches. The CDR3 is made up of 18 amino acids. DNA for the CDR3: TGTGCCAGCAGCTACGGACTAGCGGGTACGAGGGTCTCCTACGAGCAGTACTTC. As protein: CASSYGLAGTRVSYEQYF.